The table lists the clone carrying this T cell receptor (beta chain) with a few counts. Its antigen is unidentified. Other DNA sequences in this specimen translate into the identical CDR3. The data originate from a study of CD8+ T cells in alopecia areata. The wider study: Those patients who were treated received oral tofacitinib, which was given at 5 to 10 mg twice daily for moderate-to-severe alopecia areata.

Notes on the study in general: Researchers report lesional scalp, most notably alopecia totalis/universalis, outstripped normal scalp in clonality. Patients showed less clear TCR sequence sharing than mice, possibly partly because of HLA diversity.

In germline, CDR1 is SNHLY, CDR2 FYNNEI. Trimming removed 4 bases from V and 0 bases from J, with 5 bases in between. This CDR3 has 13 residues. Specimens obtained from alopecia areata patients comprised lesional scalp punch biopsies and peripheral blood. RNA, once extracted, was reverse transcribed into cDNA for use as the sequencing template. Measured with immunoSEQ multiplex PCR; TCRdb has only the in-frame clones, and not every one. The table lists 200,000 to 250,000 clones, more than 45% of them singletons. The clonotype originates from a human donor with alopecia areata. The sample in question was CD4+ T cells sorted from blood, obtained at week 0. The rearrangement links TRBV2 to TRBJ2-3; no firm D call. CDR3 amino acids: CASSGDSTDTQYF. DNA for the CDR3: TGTGCCAGCAGTGGTGACAGCACAGATACGCAGTATTTT.